The next 2 T cell receptor beta chains were all read from a single sample in a study of shared clonotypes between healthy human individuals. Only in-frame clones appear in the TCRdb table, and some are missing; sequencing was by immunoSEQ multiplex PCR. The sample lists some 900,000 clones; about 80% were seen once. The sequenced material came from memory CD4+ T cells sorted from blood. Regarding subset: CD45RA-negative fraction. These receptors were obtained from a man between 18 and 35 years old in good health.

V and J are TRBV2 and TRBJ1-3, with D possibly being TRBD1 (5 bases). The CDR3 extends over 14 amino acids. The germline V and J ends were trimmed by 3 bases and 6 bases, with 12 bases remaining between them. Germline assignment: CDR1 SNHLY and CDR2 FYNNEI. This CDR3 is CASSDRVATNTIYF. In nucleotides, the CDR3 is TGTGCCAGCAGTGACAGGGTCGCCACAAACACCATATATTTT.

This chain connects TRBV28 to TRBJ2-7; 8 bases match TRBD2. V lost 3 bases, J lost 0 bases, and 13 bases stayed unmatched. The CDR3 spans 18 residues. CDR1 is MDHEN, CDR2 SYDVKM, per germline. The CDR3: CASSFSLLYGGASYEQYF. Here the CDR3 DNA reads TGTGCCAGCAGTTTTTCTTTGCTTTACGGGGGGGCCTCCTACGAGCAGTACTTC.